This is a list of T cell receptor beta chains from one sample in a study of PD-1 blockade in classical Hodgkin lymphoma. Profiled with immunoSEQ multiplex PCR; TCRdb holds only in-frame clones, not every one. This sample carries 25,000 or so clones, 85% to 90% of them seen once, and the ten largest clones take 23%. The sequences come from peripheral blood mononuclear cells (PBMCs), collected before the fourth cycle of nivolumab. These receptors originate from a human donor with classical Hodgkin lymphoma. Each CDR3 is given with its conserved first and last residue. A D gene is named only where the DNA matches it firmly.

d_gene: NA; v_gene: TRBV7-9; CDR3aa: CASSFATGKSYEQYF
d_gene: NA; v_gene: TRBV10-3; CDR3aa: CAISVVGGSYEQYF
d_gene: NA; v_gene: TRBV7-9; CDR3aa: CASSLMTGYGAFF
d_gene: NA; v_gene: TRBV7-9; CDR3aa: CASSLTGAVTGELFF
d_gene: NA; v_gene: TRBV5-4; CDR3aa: CASSLDRNTEAFF
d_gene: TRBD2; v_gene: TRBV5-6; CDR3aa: CASSSSGSVGNTQYF
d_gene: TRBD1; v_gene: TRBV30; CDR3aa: CAWRRGRGNYGYTF
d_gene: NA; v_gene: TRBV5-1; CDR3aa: CASSLSGIATNEKLFF
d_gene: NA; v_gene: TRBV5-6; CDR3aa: CASSLLGRVDSPLHF
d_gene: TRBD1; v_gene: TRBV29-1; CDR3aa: CSVEGGPGQGNTGELFF
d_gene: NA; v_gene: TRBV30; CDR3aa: CAWNAGTYEQYF
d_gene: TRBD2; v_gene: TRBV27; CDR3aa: CASSFKPREGWSNTGELFF
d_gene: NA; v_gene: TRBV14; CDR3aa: CASSPGTAAEQYF
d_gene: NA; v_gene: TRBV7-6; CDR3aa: CASSLQRTSYEQYF
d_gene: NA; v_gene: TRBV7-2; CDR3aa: CASSLWGSTGYGYTF
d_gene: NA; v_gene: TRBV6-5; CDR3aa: CASSYLSGGWKTQYF
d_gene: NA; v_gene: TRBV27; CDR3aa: CASSLSRVSITDTQYF
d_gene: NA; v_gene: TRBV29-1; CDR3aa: CSVESQARGYTF
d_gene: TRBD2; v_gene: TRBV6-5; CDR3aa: CASSPSGGNQETQYF
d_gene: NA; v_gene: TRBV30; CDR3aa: CAWSSTGSGYTF
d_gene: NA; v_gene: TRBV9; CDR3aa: CASSVRGAVGNTIYF
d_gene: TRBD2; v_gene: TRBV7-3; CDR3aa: CASSPTGLQETQYF
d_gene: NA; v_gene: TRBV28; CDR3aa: CASSLPDTQYF
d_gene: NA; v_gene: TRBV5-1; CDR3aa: CASSLGAGSSGTDTQYF
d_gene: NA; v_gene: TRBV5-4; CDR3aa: CASSGGQGEAFF
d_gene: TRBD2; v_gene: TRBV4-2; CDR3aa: CASSQETSLPVELFF
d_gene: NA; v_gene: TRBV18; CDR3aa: CASSPESGGVYEQYF
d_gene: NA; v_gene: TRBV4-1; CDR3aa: CASSQPAPGAGAANYGYTF
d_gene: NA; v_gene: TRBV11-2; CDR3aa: CASSLDLPEGLYEQYF
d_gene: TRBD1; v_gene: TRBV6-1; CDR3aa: CASSGIQGDYEQYF
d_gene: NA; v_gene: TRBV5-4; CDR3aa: CASSFVSEARTEAFF
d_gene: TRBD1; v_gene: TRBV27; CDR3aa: CASRMTGLHTEAFF
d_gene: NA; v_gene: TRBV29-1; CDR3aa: CSVVMLVTLPQFF
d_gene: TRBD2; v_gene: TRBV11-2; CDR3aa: CASSLAGGNGANVLTF
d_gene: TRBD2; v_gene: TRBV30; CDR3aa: CAWSSGSWAYEQYF
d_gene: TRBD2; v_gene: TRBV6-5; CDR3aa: CASSYSERERYEQYF
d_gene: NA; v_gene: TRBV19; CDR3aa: CASGQGGTRGYTF
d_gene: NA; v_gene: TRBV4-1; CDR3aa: CASSQAITATNYGYTF
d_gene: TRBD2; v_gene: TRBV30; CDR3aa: CAWSVGLAGGDTQYF
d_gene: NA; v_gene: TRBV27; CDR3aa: CASSPTTSSYNEQFF
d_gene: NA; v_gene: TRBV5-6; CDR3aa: CASSLRTRGSYNEQFF
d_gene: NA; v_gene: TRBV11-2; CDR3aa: CASSLPGSQSDTQYF
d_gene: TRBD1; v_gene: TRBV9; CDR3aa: CASSVVGQGVNTEAFF
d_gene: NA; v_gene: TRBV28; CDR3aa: CASSSDWFYNEQFF
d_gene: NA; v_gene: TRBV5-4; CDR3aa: CASSTGGGLYGYTF
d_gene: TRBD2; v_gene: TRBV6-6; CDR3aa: CASSYGGSGIYEQYF
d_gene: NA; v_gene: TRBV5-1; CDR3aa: CASSLWGRSSYEQYF
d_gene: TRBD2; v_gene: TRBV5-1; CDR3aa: CASSTGTSRETQYF
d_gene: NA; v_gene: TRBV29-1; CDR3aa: CSVGTGGNSPLHF
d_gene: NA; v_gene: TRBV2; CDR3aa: CASSVGQGNTEAFF
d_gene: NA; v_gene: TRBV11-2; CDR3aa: CASSLDRAVPYGYTF
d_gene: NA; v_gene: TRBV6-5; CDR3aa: CASSSAVSSYNEQFF
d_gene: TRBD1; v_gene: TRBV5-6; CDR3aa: CASSSSGTGRNTIYF
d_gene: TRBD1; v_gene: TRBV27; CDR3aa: CASSRTGRLVETQYF
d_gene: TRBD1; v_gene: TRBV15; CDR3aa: CATSRLGQGYEQYF
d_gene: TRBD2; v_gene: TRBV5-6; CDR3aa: CASSLRTSGASTDTQYF
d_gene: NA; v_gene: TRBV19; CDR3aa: CASSIQRINYGYTF
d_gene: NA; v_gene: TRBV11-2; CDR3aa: CASSLGPGGVSPLHF
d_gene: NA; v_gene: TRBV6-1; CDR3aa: CASSQGRGQPQHF